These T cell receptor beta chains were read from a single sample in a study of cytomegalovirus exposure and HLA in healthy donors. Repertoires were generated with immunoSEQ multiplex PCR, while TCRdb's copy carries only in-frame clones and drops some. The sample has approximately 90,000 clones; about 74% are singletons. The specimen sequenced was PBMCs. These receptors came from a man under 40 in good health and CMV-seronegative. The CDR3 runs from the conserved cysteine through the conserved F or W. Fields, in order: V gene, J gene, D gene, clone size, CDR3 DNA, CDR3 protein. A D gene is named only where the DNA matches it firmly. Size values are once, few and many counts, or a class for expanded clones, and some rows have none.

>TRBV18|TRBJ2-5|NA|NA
TGTGCCAGCTCAGTTCGGAGCACAGAGACCCAGTACTTC
CASSVRSTETQYF
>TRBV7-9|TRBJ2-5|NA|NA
TGTGCCAGCAGCTTCTTCGAGGAGACCCAGTACTTC
CASSFFEETQYF
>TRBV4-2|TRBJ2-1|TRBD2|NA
TGTGCCAGCAGCCAAGATGCGGGGGGAAGGAATGAGCAGTTCTTC
CASSQDAGGRNEQFF
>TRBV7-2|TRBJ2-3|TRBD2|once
TGTGCCAGCAGCCCAGGGACTAGCGGGGAGATAGATACGCAGTATTTT
CASSPGTSGEIDTQYF
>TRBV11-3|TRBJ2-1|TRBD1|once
TGTGCCAGCAGTCCCGGGACAGACTACAATGAGCAGTTCTTC
CASSPGTDYNEQFF
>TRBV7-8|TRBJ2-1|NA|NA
TGTGCCAGCAGTTTTAGAGGAGACAATGAGCAGTTCTTC
CASSFRGDNEQFF
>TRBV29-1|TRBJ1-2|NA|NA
TGCAGCGTTGTAACAGGGGGCTACACCTTC
CSVVTGGYTF
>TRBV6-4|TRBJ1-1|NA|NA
TGTGCCAGCAGTGACTCGGCGGTAATGGGCACTGAAGCTTTCTTT
CASSDSAVMGTEAFF
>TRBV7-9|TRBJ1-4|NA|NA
TGTTCCAGCAGCTTAGTGTGGAGTGCATTAAACACGGGTGAAAAACTGTTTTTT
CSSSLVWSALNTGEKLFF
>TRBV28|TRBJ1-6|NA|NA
TGTGCCAGCAGTTTTTGGGGCAGAGGCTTGAATTCACCCCTCCACTTT
CASSFWGRGLNSPLHF
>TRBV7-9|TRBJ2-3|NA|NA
TGTGCCAGCAGCTTAAAGGGGCGGGGCGATACGCAGTATTTT
CASSLKGRGDTQYF